A selection of T cell receptor beta chains follows, all from one sample in a study of shared T cell receptors in the human thymus. Clones were sequenced by immunoSEQ multiplex PCR, and TCRdb holds only the in-frame ones, with some missing. This table holds approximately 660,000 clones, around nine tenths found once. These data were also reused for a study on human thymus T cells.

The sequenced sample consisted of thymocytes. These receptors all stem from a boy under two years old with a congenital heart defect. Both conserved end residues are part of each CDR3. D genes are given only for firm matches. Expanded clones are given a class, and other clones once, few, many or no size at all.

length: 14
D: TRBD1
J: TRBJ1-5
V: TRBV18
size: few
DNA: TGTGCCAGCTCGCGGACAGGGCCCAATCAGCCCCAGCATTTT
CDR3: CASSRTGPNQPQHF

length: 16
D: .
J: TRBJ1-4
V: TRBV28
size: .
DNA: TGTGCCAGCAGCCTTCGGGACAAAGCAACTAATGAAAAACTGTTTTTT
CDR3: CASSLRDKATNEKLFF

length: 15
D: TRBD1
J: TRBJ2-5
V: TRBV27
size: .
DNA: TGTGCCAGCAGAGTCACTCCAGGACAGGAAGAGACCCAGTACTTC
CDR3: CASRVTPGQEETQYF

length: 15
D: .
J: TRBJ2-5
V: TRBV29-1
size: .
DNA: TGCAGCGCCGAACCGGACAGCCGAGGAGGAGAGACCCAGTACTTC
CDR3: CSAEPDSRGGETQYF

length: 17
D: TRBD2
J: TRBJ2-2
V: TRBV7-8
size: .
DNA: TGTGCCAGCAGCTTAGTTCGGCAGGAGCGGGAGGACGGGGAGCTGTTTTTT
CDR3: CASSLVRQEREDGELFF

length: 15
D: .
J: TRBJ2-7
V: TRBV30
size: .
DNA: TGTGCCTGGAGTGTCAGGGGAGTAGTGGGTTACGAGCAGTACTTC
CDR3: CAWSVRGVVGYEQYF

length: 19
D: .
J: TRBJ2-6
V: TRBV21-1
size: few
DNA: TGTGCCAGCAGCAAAGCGCGCCTAGCGGGAGGTTCTGGGGCCAACGTCCTGACTTTC
CDR3: CASSKARLAGGSGANVLTF

length: 17
D: .
J: TRBJ2-1
V: TRBV18
size: .
DNA: TGTGCCAGCTCTTGGCGGGGAGTAAGGGACTTGTACAATGAGCAGTTCTTC
CDR3: CASSWRGVRDLYNEQFF

length: 17
D: TRBD2
J: TRBJ2-7
V: TRBV25-1
size: .
DNA: TGTGCCAGCACCACACCTGGGCGGGGACTAGGCGGCTACGAGCAGTACTTC
CDR3: CASTTPGRGLGGYEQYF

length: 16
D: .
J: TRBJ1-1
V: TRBV4-2
size: .
DNA: TGTGCCAGCAGCCAACTGGGACACTACATGAACACTGAAGCTTTCTTT
CDR3: CASSQLGHYMNTEAFF

length: 19
D: .
J: TRBJ2-3
V: TRBV4-1
size: .
DNA: TGCGCCAGCAGCCAGATCACCCAGGGGGCTAGCGGGGTGACAGATACGCAGTATTTT
CDR3: CASSQITQGASGVTDTQYF

length: 14
D: .
J: TRBJ2-7
V: TRBV28
size: .
DNA: TGTGCCAGCACACGGCCTTTGGGAAGGGGCGAGCAGTACTTC
CDR3: CASTRPLGRGEQYF

length: 15
D: TRBD1
J: TRBJ1-4
V: TRBV15
size: .
DNA: TGTGCCACCAGCAGAGTCGACAGGGTGAATGAAAAACTGTTTTTT
CDR3: CATSRVDRVNEKLFF

length: 17
D: TRBD2
J: TRBJ2-1
V: TRBV15
size: .
DNA: TGTGCCACCAGCAGCCGACGACTAGCGGGAGGGGTAGATGAGCAGTTCTTC
CDR3: CATSSRRLAGGVDEQFF

length: 14
D: .
J: TRBJ2-1
V: TRBV27
size: .
DNA: TGTGCCAGCCGTCCGGCGGGGACTTACAATGAGCAGTTCTTC
CDR3: CASRPAGTYNEQFF

length: 15
D: .
J: TRBJ1-1
V: TRBV5-1
size: .
DNA: TGCGCCAGCAGCTGGGGGGGGATGGAGGACACTGAAGCTTTCTTT
CDR3: CASSWGGMEDTEAFF

length: 13
D: TRBD1
J: TRBJ2-7
V: TRBV6-7
size: .
DNA: TGTGCCAGCAGTTATTACAGACAGGGCGAGCAGTACTTC
CDR3: CASSYYRQGEQYF

length: 17
D: TRBD2
J: TRBJ2-1
V: TRBV2
size: .
DNA: TGTGCCAGCATCCAGCGGGAGGGCCTGAGCTGCTACAATGAGCAGTTCTTC
CDR3: CASIQREGLSCYNEQFF

length: 18
D: .
J: TRBJ2-3
V: TRBV9
size: .
DNA: TGTGCCAGCAGCGTAGTGGAGAAGGCGACCCCTAGCACAGATACGCAGTATTTT
CDR3: CASSVVEKATPSTDTQYF

length: 14
D: TRBD2
J: TRBJ2-7
V: TRBV7-8
size: .
DNA: TGTGCCAGCAGAATTAGCGGGAGCGGGCTCGAGCAGTACTTC
CDR3: CASRISGSGLEQYF

length: 12
D: .
J: TRBJ1-1
V: TRBV29-1
size: .
DNA: TGCAGCGTCACTAGTCCTTCCGGGGAGGCTTTCTTT
CDR3: CSVTSPSGEAFF

length: 16
D: .
J: TRBJ1-3
V: TRBV30
size: .
DNA: TGTGCCTGGAGTTTCCAAACTGAGAACTCTGGAAACACCATATATTTT
CDR3: CAWSFQTENSGNTIYF

length: 14
D: .
J: TRBJ1-1
V: TRBV6-5
size: once
DNA: TGTGCCAGCAGAACAGGGTACCTGAACACTGAAGCTTTCTTT
CDR3: CASRTGYLNTEAFF

length: 23
D: TRBD2
J: TRBJ2-7
V: TRBV5-1
size: .
DNA: TGCGCCAGCAGCCTGTTTTGGACTAGCGGGAGGATCGTCGTCCCGAGGGCGAGCTACGAGCAGTACTTC
CDR3: CASSLFWTSGRIVVPRASYEQYF

length: 15
D: TRBD2
J: TRBJ2-2
V: TRBV27
size: .
DNA: TGTGCCAGCAGGGGGCGGGAGGACGGCACCGGGGAGCTGTTTTTT
CDR3: CASRGREDGTGELFF

length: 14
D: .
J: TRBJ2-1
V: TRBV7-2
size: few
DNA: TGTGCCAGCAGCCTATCCACCCCCTACAATGAGCAGTTCTTC
CDR3: CASSLSTPYNEQFF

length: 15
D: TRBD1
J: TRBJ2-1
V: TRBV28
size: few
DNA: TGTGCCAGCAGTTGCACCGGGACAGAGAACAATGAGCAGTTCTTC
CDR3: CASSCTGTENNEQFF

length: 18
D: TRBD2
J: TRBJ2-1
V: TRBV10-2
size: .
DNA: TGCGCCAGCAGTGCCCCAGGACTAGCGGGGGTCGGCTACAATGAGCAGTTCTTC
CDR3: CASSAPGLAGVGYNEQFF